This T cell receptor beta chain was sequenced for a study of CD8+ T cells in alopecia areata. General study points: Across lesional scalp, and particularly alopecia totalis/universalis, clonality surpassed that of normal scalp.

This clone was recorded a few times. Its antigen is as yet unknown. V was trimmed by 6 bases and J by 2 bases, leaving 12 bases between them. Germline CDR1 and CDR2: SQVTM and ANQGSEA. The CDR3 runs 13 residues. Extracted from the samples, RNA was reverse transcribed into cDNA to serve as the sequencing template. Assay: immunoSEQ multiplex PCR; the TCRdb copy retains only in-frame clones and omits some. The sample lists about 91,000 clones; 35% to 50% were seen once. The sequenced sample was CD4+ T cells sorted from blood. The sequence was collected from a human donor with alopecia areata. The chain links TRBV29-1 to TRBJ2-3; D unresolved. The DNA for the CDR3 is TGCAGCGTCGTCCCCCGGCTCACAGATACGCAGTATTTT. It encodes CSVVPRLTDTQYF.